This is a list of T cell receptor beta chains from one sample in a study of cytomegalovirus exposure and HLA in healthy donors. Sequenced by immunoSEQ multiplex PCR; TCRdb stores in-frame clones only, minus some. The table shows 150,000 to 200,000 clones, with around 77% occurring only once. The sample was PBMCs. The receptor set was obtained from a woman younger than 45 in good health and CMV-seropositive. Both conserved end residues are part of each CDR3. Each record gives: D gene, V gene, clone size, CDR3 protein. The D gene is left open where the match is weak. Rows give clone size only sometimes, using once, few, many, or a class for an expanded clone.

>TRBD2|TRBV5-1|once
CASSLPTSGRPDTQYF
>-|TRBV25-1|-
CASSEFGGHQPQHF
>TRBD1|TRBV7-2|-
CASSSGTGMSGAKNIQYF
>-|TRBV30|once
CAWSPQGLYAFF
>TRBD2|TRBV5-1|once
CASSLASGQETQYF
>-|TRBV19|once
CASSILGKGTEAFF
>TRBD1|TRBV11-2|-
CASRLTGTGGDGYTF
>TRBD1|TRBV6-5|-
CASSYSWTGGTEAFF
>TRBD2|TRBV5-4|-
CASSLTGTKLNEQFF
>-|TRBV27|few
CASSWGGFYNSPLHF
>TRBD1|TRBV5-4|-
CASSSRGYDSPLHF
>TRBD1|TRBV27|once
CASSSTGVNTEAFF
>-|TRBV5-1|few
CASRQGRQVTDTQYF
>TRBD1|TRBV15|-
CATSRTEDRGVFEQYF
>TRBD1|TRBV10-3|-
CAISRDSNQPQHF
>TRBD1|TRBV15|-
CATSRGTGGEEKLFF
>-|TRBV19|-
CASSGQFYEQYF
>-|TRBV6-5|-
CASSEIPDTEAFF
>-|TRBV9|once
CASSVDLGAGETQYF